This is a list of T cell receptor beta chains from one sample in a study of blood T cells in healthy people across ages. TCRdb independently ran MiXCR on the 5' RACE reads; one entry per CDR3 protein. The top ten clones hold approximately 22% of a sample with around 1,900,000 distinct CDR3 sequences, roughly two fifths of them seen once. Material for sequencing was blood. These receptors were collected from a human donor in good health. Both conserved end residues are part of each CDR3. A D gene is named only where the DNA matches it firmly. The size entry is marked missing in some rows and otherwise reads once, few, many or a size class.

CDR3 DNA: TGCAGTGCTAATACAGCGTATAATTCACCCCTCCACTTT; CDR3 protein: CSANTAYNSPLHF; V gene: TRBV20-1; clone size: few; J gene: TRBJ1-6; D gene: -
CDR3 DNA: TGTGCCAGCACTCGTATATTGGGTCATAGCACAGATACGCAGTATTTT; CDR3 protein: CASTRILGHSTDTQYF; V gene: TRBV5-6; clone size: few; J gene: TRBJ2-3; D gene: -
CDR3 DNA: TGTGCCAGCAGCGGTCCGGGACAGGGGGCTTCTGGGGCCAACGTCCTGACTTTC; CDR3 protein: CASSGPGQGASGANVLTF; V gene: TRBV7-9; clone size: many; J gene: TRBJ2-6; D gene: TRBD1
CDR3 DNA: TGCAGTGCTAGAGATCTCTCAGAGCAGTACTTC; CDR3 protein: CSARDLSEQYF; V gene: TRBV20-1; clone size: many; J gene: TRBJ2-5; D gene: -
CDR3 DNA: TGTGCCAGCAGTTTGGGGGGAACTGAAAAACTGTTTTTT; CDR3 protein: CASSLGGTEKLFF; V gene: TRBV7-9; clone size: few; J gene: TRBJ1-4; D gene: -
CDR3 DNA: TGTGCCAGCAGCCTACTGCGGGGGGGCACAGATACGCAGTATTTT; CDR3 protein: CASSLLRGGTDTQYF; V gene: TRBV7-2; clone size: many; J gene: TRBJ2-3; D gene: TRBD2
CDR3 DNA: TGTGCCAGCAGTTTTGCAAGGACGCGTGAGCAGTACTTC; CDR3 protein: CASSFARTREQYF; V gene: TRBV28; clone size: -; J gene: TRBJ2-5; D gene: -
CDR3 DNA: TGCAGCGTTGGGGGGGCTTTGGGCAATGAGCAGTACTTC; CDR3 protein: CSVGGALGNEQYF; V gene: TRBV29-1; clone size: -; J gene: TRBJ2-5; D gene: -
CDR3 DNA: TGCAGCGCGTGGAGGGGGCTTGGAAACACCATATATTTT; CDR3 protein: CSAWRGLGNTIYF; V gene: TRBV29-1; clone size: few; J gene: TRBJ1-3; D gene: TRBD1
CDR3 DNA: TGCAGTGCTATCCACGGGACAGGAGTATACGAGCAGTACTTC; CDR3 protein: CSAIHGTGVYEQYF; V gene: TRBV20-1; clone size: few; J gene: TRBJ2-7; D gene: TRBD1